This T cell receptor beta chain appears in the sequencing data of a study of type 1 and type 2 diabetes patients. The PCR template was genomic DNA. The TCR beta CDR3 region was amplified using 30 forward and 13 reverse primers. TCRdb re-called the multiplex PCR reads through MiXCR, storing one row per CDR3 protein. Of about 290,000 distinct CDR3 sequences listed, approximately 45% are singletons. This clonotype was observed a single time. J was trimmed by 0 bases and V by 2 bases; bases with no gene match: 6. CDR1 SGHKS and CDR2 YYEKEE come from the germline V gene (reference sequence). This CDR3 comprises 17 residues.

This receptor was identified in a man aged 18 to 29 with type 2 diabetes. The V call is TRBV5-5, the J call TRBJ1-4; 8 bases map to TRBD1. The material sequenced was peripheral blood mononuclear cells (PBMCs). The CDR3 nucleotides read TGTGCCAGCAGCTTCCCGGGACAGGTGTCAACTAATGAAAAACTGTTTTTT. Translation gives CASSFPGQVSTNEKLFF.